The clone carrying this T cell receptor (beta chain) has ten or more counts. The antigen remains unidentified. The sample originates from a study of T-cell reconstitution after alpha-beta-depleted transplantation in children. Study-wide results and caveats: In some patients, recipient T cells and intrathymic progenitors surviving conditioning explained high day-60 diversity.

Germline V gene data show CDR1 as SGHTA and CDR2 as FQGNSA. V gave up 5 bases and J gave up 6 bases; unmatched junction bases: 1. This CDR3 region has 13 residues. Construction of the TCRbeta library involved unique molecular identifiers. Using its own MiXCR run on the PCR reads, TCRdb lists one record per CDR3 protein. The sample holds 250,000 to 300,000 distinct CDR3 sequences; roughly a tenth are singletons and the top ten take less than 9%. The starting material was PBMCs, obtained before TCRalphabeta/CD19-depleted stem cell transplant. The rearrangement joins TRBV7-2 to TRBJ1-4; 9 nucleotides align to TRBD1. The TCR comes from a boy under two years old with acute myeloid leukemia, due to receive a stem cell transplant. The CDR3 reads CASSRDRDEKLFF. CDR3 nucleotide sequence: TGTGCCAGCAGCCGGGACAGGGATGAAAAACTGTTTTTT. The variable domain in full, with the rest retrieved from reference TRBV7-2 and TRBJ1-4, is GAGVSQSPSNKVTEKGKDVELRCDPISGHTALYWYRQSLGQGLEFLIYFQGNSAPDKSGLPSDRFSAERTGGSVSTLTIQRTQQEDSAVYLCASSRDRDEKLFFGSGTQLSVL.